The T cell receptor (beta chain) under discussion was sequenced for a study of blood T cell repertoires in COVID-19. Whole-study context: Specimens from acute and convalescent COVID-19 originated in the United States, Italy and Spain. PBMCs, B-cell-depleted T cells, or T cells provided the cDNA or gDNA that made up the material.

Germline CDR1 reads MNHEY; CDR2 reads SMNVEV (reference sequence). The CDR3 runs 16 residues. V was shortened by 5 bases and J by 1 base, with 17 bases between the two germline ends. This clone was picked up one time. Sequencing used immunoSEQ multiplex PCR; TCRdb keeps in-frame clones, though not all of them. The sample has some 310,000 clones, almost 90% seen once. Seattle participants joined during active infection and were tracked over time. Sequencing was done on a sample of peripheral blood. The source is a woman aged 30 to 39 with COVID-19, enrolled during active disease. The rearrangement links TRBV27 to TRBJ1-1; D not resolved. CDR3 nucleotide sequence: TGTGCCAGCAGTCCAACGGCCGCCGGGTGGAACACTGAAGCTTTCTTT. Encoded protein: CASSPTAAGWNTEAFF.